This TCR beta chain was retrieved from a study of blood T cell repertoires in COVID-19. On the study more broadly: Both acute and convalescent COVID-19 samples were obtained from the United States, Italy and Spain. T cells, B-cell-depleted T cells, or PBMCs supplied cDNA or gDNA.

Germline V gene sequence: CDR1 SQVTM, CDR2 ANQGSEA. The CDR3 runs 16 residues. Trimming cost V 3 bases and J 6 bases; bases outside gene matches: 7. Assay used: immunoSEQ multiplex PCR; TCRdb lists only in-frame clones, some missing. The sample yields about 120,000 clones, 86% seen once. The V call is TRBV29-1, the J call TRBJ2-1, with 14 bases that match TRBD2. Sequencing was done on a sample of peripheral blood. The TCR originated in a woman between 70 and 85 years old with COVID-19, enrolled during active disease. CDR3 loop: CSVDGTSGGVPNEQFF. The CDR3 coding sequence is TGCAGCGTTGATGGGACTAGCGGGGGCGTCCCCAATGAGCAGTTCTTC.